These 25 T cell receptor beta chains came from one sample sequenced in a study of T-cell reconstitution after alpha-beta-depleted transplantation in children. During its preparation, the TCRbeta library received unique molecular identifiers. Each CDR3 protein is one row after TCRdb ran MiXCR on the PCR reads. The data show about 460,000 distinct CDR3 sequences, around 13% seen once. The sequencing used PBMCs from the stem cell graft donor, collected from the stem cell graft. These TCRs come from a human donor who donated a stem cell graft to a child with combined immunodeficiency.

This rearrangement joins TRBV5-1 to TRBJ2-3, with 7 bases aligning to TRBD2. With 3 bases clipped from V and 3 bases from J, the junction kept 13 bases outside the gene matches. Germline V gene lookup returns CDR1 SGHRS and CDR2 YFSETQ. The length of the CDR3 is 17 residues. The CDR3 is CASSSRPRGSTTDTQYF. DNA for the CDR3: TGCGCCAGCAGCTCCCGGCCGCGCGGGAGTACGACAGATACGCAGTATTTT.

The table lists this clonotype with a few counts. The CDR3 DNA reads as TGTGCCAGCACCGGGGACTACAATGAGCAGTTCTTC. Amino acids: CASTGDYNEQFF. This chain uses TRBV6-6 with TRBJ2-1; the D gene is possibly TRBD2 (5 bases). V gave up 7 bases and J gave up 3 bases, with 7 bases separating them. Germline V CDR1 and CDR2: MNHNY, SVGAGI (reference sequence). The CDR3 contains 12 residues.

The rearrangement links TRBV7-2 to TRBJ2-3; unclear D gene. Per the germline V gene, CDR1 is SGHTA and CDR2 is FQGNSA. Trimming took off 5 bases at V and 2 bases at J, with 20 bases between the two ends. The CDR3 extends over 17 amino acids. CDR3 protein: CASSDPRRTIITDTQYF. The CDR3, as DNA: TGTGCCAGCAGCGACCCCAGGCGAACCATTATCACAGATACGCAGTATTTT.

This clonotype was seen many times. This chain connects TRBV7-8 to TRBJ2-1, with D possibly matching TRBD2 (6 bases). CDR1 and CDR2 from the germline V gene are SGHVS and FQNEAQ. V lost 1 base and J 2 bases, leaving 9 bases between the germline ends. This CDR3 has 15 residues. CDR3 amino acids: CASSLGGVAYNEQFF. In DNA, the CDR3 is TGTGCCAGCAGCTTAGGGGGGGTTGCCTACAATGAGCAGTTCTTC.

The chain uses TRBV6-1 and TRBJ2-2; D could derive from TRBD1 or TRBD2 (5 bases each). The V end was cut by 10 bases, the J end by 7 bases, with 25 bases between. The CDR3 is made up of 16 amino acids. Germline assignment: CDR1 MNHNS and CDR2 SASEGT. The CDR3 loop is CATNQVRGAVGGELFF. The CDR3 region has the DNA TGTGCCACCAATCAAGTTAGAGGGGCCGTGGGCGGGGAGCTGTTTTTT.

This chain links TRBV11-3 with TRBJ2-2; 13 bases are shared with TRBD2. The germline gives CDR1 SGHNT, CDR2 YENEEA. V shed 4 bases, J shed 5 bases, and the junction held 4 bases outside the gene matches. The CDR3 has 16 amino acids. Here the CDR3 DNA reads TGTGCCAGCAGCTCGGGACTAGCGGGAACTACCGGGGAGCTGTTTTTT. Its protein product is CASSSGLAGTTGELFF.

The sample holds a few counts of this clonotype. The V gene is TRBV9, the J gene TRBJ1-6, with a weak D call TRBD1 (5 bases). The V gene's germline CDR1 is SGDLS and CDR2 YYNGEE. The CDR3 totals 16 residues. The V and J ends lost 3 bases and 5 bases respectively, with 15 bases between them. In DNA form, the CDR3 reads TGTGCCAGCAGCGCTCCTACAGGAGGGGATAATTCACCCCTCCACTTT. It specifies CASSAPTGGDNSPLHF.

The gene calls are TRBV6-1 and TRBJ2-2; 7 nucleotides agree with TRBD1. The CDR3 consists of 15 residues. The germline CDR1 and CDR2 sequences are MNHNS and SASEGT. Trimming took 6 bases from V and 4 from J; bases not matched to a gene: 8. CDR3 DNA sequence: TGTGCCAGCAGCGAGTACAGGGGTGGCACCGGGGAGCTGTTTTTT. Its protein product is CASSEYRGGTGELFF.

This clonotype was picked up a small number of times. This chain connects TRBV30 to TRBJ1-2; the D is unclear. Trimming pared 3 bases from V and 4 bases from J, leaving 15 bases between. The germline gives CDR1 GTSNPN, CDR2 SVGIG (reference sequence). The CDR3 has 14 residues. CDR3 residues: CAWSGDKRLYGYTF. In DNA form, the CDR3 reads TGTGCCTGGAGCGGTGACAAAAGGCTCTATGGCTACACCTTC.

A few counts support this clonotype. The gene calls are TRBV7-3 and TRBJ2-1; 7 bases map to TRBD1. Germline V gene lookup returns CDR1 SGHTA and CDR2 FQGTGA. CDR3 length equals 16 residues. The trim removed 5 bases at V and 0 bases at J, leaving 7 bases unmatched. Here the CDR3 reads CASSPQGQSSYNEQFF. CDR3 nucleotide sequence: TGTGCCAGCAGCCCACAGGGACAGAGCTCCTACAATGAGCAGTTCTTC. Complete variable domain (other parts from reference TRBV7-3 and TRBJ2-1): GAGVSQTPSNKVTEKGKYVELRCDPISGHTALYWYRQSLGQGPEFLIYFQGTGAADDSGLPNDRFFAVRPEGSVSTLKIQRTERGDSAVYLCASSPQGQSSYNEQFFGPGTRLTVL.

There are many counts of this clonotype. The chain is built from TRBV3-1 and TRBJ2-1, with D perhaps being TRBD1 or TRBD2 (5 bases each). CDR1 and CDR2 (germline): LGHDT, YNNKEL (reference sequence). The CDR3 is 16 residues long. V was clipped by 4 bases and J by 1 base, with 14 bases between them. This chain's CDR3 is CASSPFEGSSYNEQFF. The DNA for the CDR3 is TGTGCCAGCAGCCCTTTTGAGGGGAGTTCCTACAATGAGCAGTTCTTC.

This clonotype was counted at least ten times. The chain recombines TRBV12-3 or TRBV12-4 with TRBJ1-4; the D is unclear. CDR3 length: 13 amino acids. V was cut by 3 bases and J by 6 bases, with 8 bases left in between. The CDR3: CASSFSPYEKLFF. In DNA, the CDR3 is TGTGCCAGCAGTTTTTCCCCCTATGAAAAACTGTTTTTT.

A few counts support this clonotype. The chain joins TRBV20-1 to TRBJ2-7; 7 nucleotides line up with TRBD1. This CDR3 has 14 amino acids. Germline V gene data show CDR1 as DFQATT and CDR2 as SNEGSKA (reference sequence). V shed 0 bases, J shed 0 bases, and the junction held 2 bases outside the gene matches. The CDR3 sequence is CSARDYRGSYEQYF. The CDR3, as DNA: TGCAGTGCTAGAGATTACAGGGGCTCCTACGAGCAGTACTTC.

The CDR3 reads CASTNTSGPGELFF. In DNA form, the CDR3 reads TGTGCCAGCACCAATACTAGCGGCCCCGGGGAGCTGTTTTTT. This chain uses TRBV5-6 with TRBJ2-2, with 8 bases identical to TRBD2. Trimming cost V 6 bases and J 6 bases; bases outside gene matches: 7. The CDR3 loop spans 14 amino acids. Germline CDR1 is SGHDT and CDR2 is YYEEEE. The variable domain in full, completed from reference TRBV5-6 and TRBJ2-2, reads DAGVTQSPTHLIKTRGQQVTLRCSPKSGHDTVSWYQQALGQGPQFIFQYYEEEERQRGNFPDRFSGHQFPNYSSELNVNALLLGDSALYLCASTNTSGPGELFFGEGSRLTVL.

This clonotype has more than one count but fewer than ten. This chain joins TRBV29-1 and TRBJ2-3; D is perhaps TRBD1 or TRBD2 (5 bases each). This CDR3 is built from 15 residues. Trimming removed 5 bases from V and 2 bases from J, with 17 bases in between. Germline CDR1 is SQVTM and CDR2 is ANQGSEA. CDR3 nucleotide sequence: TGCAGCGTTTCCGGGACCCGAGACAACACAGATACGCAGTATTTT. It is translated as CSVSGTRDNTDTQYF.

The chain carries TRBV4-3 and TRBJ2-7; D not resolved. CDR1 is LGHNA and CDR2 is YSLEER in the germline V gene. V lost 1 base, J lost 5 bases, and 12 bases lay in between. The length of the CDR3 is 14 residues. The CDR3 DNA follows: TGCGCCAGCAGCCAAGTTGTGACATGGAACGAGCAGTACTTC. As protein: CASSQVVTWNEQYF.

The chain couples TRBV5-1 to TRBJ2-1; TRBD2 agrees at 8 bases. This CDR3 spans 17 amino acids. The junction had 8 bases not matched to a gene; V was cut back by 3 bases and J by 0 bases. Germline loops: CDR1 SGHRS, CDR2 YFSETQ. CDR3 nucleotide sequence: TGCGCCAGCAGCTCGCCGGCCGGGACTAGCTCCTACAATGAGCAGTTCTTC. This translates into CASSSPAGTSSYNEQFF. Supplemented by reference TRBV5-1 and TRBJ2-1, the full variable domain reads KAGVTQTPRYLIKTRGQQVTLSCSPISGHRSVSWYQQTPGQGLQFLFEYFSETQRNKGNFPGRFSGRQFSNSRSEMNVSTLELGDSALYLCASSSPAGTSSYNEQFFGPGTRLTVL.

V and J are TRBV6-4 and TRBJ2-3, with D perhaps matching TRBD2 (7 bases). Germline-derived CDR1 and CDR2 are MRHNA and SNTAGT. This CDR3 comprises 13 residues. The V end lost 5 bases, the J end lost 12 bases, and 18 bases lay between the germline ends. CDR3 nucleotides: TGTGCCAGCAGTCAAACCCCGGGGGGCCCACAGTATTTT. It yields the protein CASSQTPGGPQYF.

There are a few counts of this clonotype. The chain couples TRBV12-3 or TRBV12-4 to TRBJ1-6; D ambiguous. The CDR3 runs 9 residues. V lost 10 bases and J 10 bases, leaving 5 bases between the germline ends. In DNA form, the CDR3 reads TGTGCCATTGGATCACCCCTCCACTTT. It translates to CAIGSPLHF.

This clonotype occurred many times. The chain joins TRBV9 to TRBJ2-1; possibly TRBD1 or TRBD2 for D (5 bases each). V was trimmed by 0 bases and J by 6 bases, leaving 10 bases between them. CDR1 and CDR2 (germline): SGDLS, YYNGEE. This CDR3 contains 14 residues. CDR3 protein: CASSVGDGPNEQFF. The DNA of the CDR3 is TGTGCCAGCAGCGTAGGGGACGGGCCCAATGAGCAGTTCTTC.

This clonotype was seen only a few times. This sequence joins TRBV13 and TRBJ2-7; 8 bases match TRBD1. The length of the CDR3 is 15 residues. V dropped 3 bases and J dropped 0; count of bases not matched to a gene: 4. Germline V gene data show CDR1 as PRHDT and CDR2 as FYEKMQ (reference sequence). The CDR3 sequence is CASSLGQATSYEQYF. The DNA of the CDR3 is TGTGCCAGCAGCTTGGGACAGGCGACCTCCTACGAGCAGTACTTC.

There are many counts of this clonotype. The genes are TRBV12-3 or TRBV12-4 and TRBJ1-2, with D tentatively TRBD1 (6 bases). The CDR3 length is 12 residues. Trimming cost V 6 bases and J 7 bases, with 12 bases left between them. As DNA, the CDR3 is TGTGCCAGCAGAAGTACAGGGTTTGGCTACACCTTC. This translates into CASRSTGFGYTF.

A few counts support this clonotype. The rearrangement joins TRBV5-1 to TRBJ2-3; 12 bases match TRBD2. Germline values: CDR1 SGHRS, CDR2 YFSETQ. This CDR3 spans 16 amino acids. V lost 6 bases, J lost 2 bases, and 7 bases stayed unmatched. CDR3 nucleotide sequence: TGCGCCAGCACTAAGACTAGCGGGGGATACACAGATACGCAGTATTTT. Translation: CASTKTSGGYTDTQYF.

In this sample, this clonotype turned up many times. The rearrangement links TRBV12-3 or TRBV12-4 to TRBJ1-5; D is undetermined. V was trimmed by 3 bases and J by 7 bases, leaving 10 bases between them. This CDR3 comprises 13 residues. In DNA form, the CDR3 reads TGTGCCAGCAGTTTGGGAGCGGGGCAGCCCCAGCATTTT. Translation: CASSLGAGQPQHF.

The chain couples TRBV7-2 to TRBJ2-2, with unresolved D. This CDR3 region has 13 residues. Germline CDR1 reads SGHTA; CDR2 reads FQGNSA. The V end was cut by 5 bases, the J end by 6 bases, with 10 bases between. The CDR3 DNA is TGTGCCAGCAGCGCGCAAGGACCCGGGGAGCTGTTTTTT. Translated: CASSAQGPGELFF.